This TCR beta chain was recovered during a study of radiotherapy plus CTLA-4 blockade in lung cancer. Study-level results: Tumor-origin TCR clones grew in blood after radiotherapy plus ipilimumab.

Assay: immunoSEQ multiplex PCR; the TCRdb copy retains only in-frame clones and omits some. The sample contains some 110,000 clones, approximately 81% of which appear only once. The CDR3 has 14 amino acids. CDR1 is SGHRS and CDR2 is YFSETQ in the germline V gene. After removal of 2 bases from V and 5 bases from J, the junction contained 4 bases not matched to a gene. About this clone: What it binds is unknown.

The chain employs TRBV5-1 and TRBJ2-1, with 7 positions matching TRBD1. This receptor was identified in a human donor with non-small cell lung cancer that progressed on radiotherapy plus ipilimumab. Some clones in this sample may be carry-over from other donors' samples. The source material was peripheral blood, sampled from a patient treated with radiotherapy plus ipilimumab. DNA for the CDR3: TGCGCCAGCAGCTTTGGGGACAGTAACAATGAGCAGTTCTTC. Protein: CASSFGDSNNEQFF.